These 6 T cell receptor beta chains came from one sample sequenced in a study of shared clonotypes between healthy human individuals. TCRdb's table, derived via immunoSEQ multiplex PCR, lists solely in-frame clones and lacks some. The sample holds millions of clones, over 85% seen once. The sample was naive CD4+ T cells sorted from blood. Subset indicated: CD45RA+ positively selected. Source of these receptors: a man aged 18 to 35 in good health.

V gene TRBV18 combines with J gene TRBJ2-1, with D tentatively TRBD2 (5 bases). The CDR3 covers 11 residues. CDR1 and CDR2 from the germline V gene are KGHSH and LQKENI. Trimming cost V 8 bases and J 12 bases, with 14 bases left between them. CDR3 protein: CASRRGLGQFF. The CDR3 nucleotides read TGTGCCAGCCGACGCGGGTTGGGGCAGTTCTTC.

The gene calls are TRBV29-1 and TRBJ2-3, with D perhaps TRBD2 (5 bases). V lost 1 base and J lost 7, with 12 bases in between. The V gene's germline CDR1 is SQVTM and CDR2 ANQGSEA. The CDR3 loop spans 13 amino acids. The CDR3 loop is CSVEGGLSNTQYF. Written as DNA, the CDR3 is TGCAGCGTTGAAGGTGGACTCTCTAATACGCAGTATTTT.

CDR3 loop: CSASLASEQYF. The CDR3 bases are TGCAGTGCTTCACTAGCATCCGAGCAGTACTTC. V is TRBV20-1 and J is TRBJ2-7, with D tentatively TRBD2 (6 bases). Trimming pared 5 bases from V and 6 bases from J, leaving 11 bases between. CDR3 length: 11 residues. The germline CDR1 and CDR2 sequences are DFQATT and SNEGSKA (reference sequence).

The chain uses TRBV5-4 and TRBJ2-1, with 9 nucleotides matching TRBD1. This CDR3 contains 15 residues. The V segment lost 1 base and the J segment 7 bases; nucleotides outside the gene matches: 6. Germline V CDR1 and CDR2: SGHNT, YYREEE (reference sequence). CDR3 loop: CASSLPGTGWNEQFF. The CDR3 DNA is TGTGCCAGCAGCTTGCCCGGGACAGGGTGGAATGAGCAGTTCTTC.

J is TRBJ2-7 and V is TRBV5-8; the D is unclear. Trimming shortened V by 0 bases and J by 0 bases, and 10 bases separated the two germline ends. From germline, CDR1 is SGHTS and CDR2 YDEGEE. The CDR3 contains 15 residues. The CDR3 DNA sequence: TGTGCCAGCAGCTTGGGTGTCTACAGCTCCTACGAGCAGTACTTC. It is translated as CASSLGVYSSYEQYF.

Here the CDR3 reads CAWSQPGQGHSPLHF. The DNA for the CDR3 is TGTGCCTGGAGTCAACCCGGGCAGGGGCATTCACCCCTCCACTTT. The chain is built from TRBV30 and TRBJ1-6; tentatively, D is TRBD1 (6 bases). This CDR3 contains 15 residues. The V end was cut by 2 bases, the J end by 8 bases, with 16 bases between. Germline CDR1 and CDR2: GTSNPN and SVGIG (reference sequence).